This note documents a single T cell receptor (beta chain) sequence. Its target is not known. Use of 60 Vbeta and 13 Jbeta primers characterized the PCR. The method was immunoSEQ multiplex PCR; TCRdb's version includes in-frame clones alone and lacks a portion of them. This table has about 180,000 clones, about 86% appearing once. The sample belongs to a study of cytomegalovirus exposure and HLA in healthy donors. Study outcomes and limitations: As a later analysis revealed, the rate of TCR association differed by HLA locus, with DRB1 most and HLA-C fewest.

The TCR originated in a woman aged 25 to 39 in good health and CMV-seronegative. The sequencing sample was made of PBMCs.

In DNA form, the CDR3 reads TGTGCCAGCAGTTTACAGGGACAATATAGCAATCAGCCCCAGCATTTT. This gives the protein CASSLQGQYSNQPQHF. This chain links TRBV6-5 with TRBJ1-5; D is possibly TRBD1 (6 bases). Deletions cut 4 bases from V and 0 bases from J, with 13 bases between. CDR1 and CDR2 from the germline V gene are MNHEY and SVGAGI. There are 16 residues in the CDR3.